What follows is one T cell receptor (beta chain) and its context. This clonotype was counted a few times. The target of this receptor is not known. One base away there is no much larger clone; base qualities are not given. The CDR3 holds 16 amino acids from the cysteine to the phenylalanine. Kept here is only the CDR3 DNA, which spans 48 bases and is read in frame from base 1. CDR1 and CDR2 (LNHNV, YYDKDF) derive from the germline V gene (reference sequence). V has 7 bases trimmed and J has 1 base trimmed; junction bases matching no gene number 8. Flow cytometry had shown CD8+CD57+ cell expansion in the patients selected for sequencing. Severe acquired aplastic anemia was diagnosed in all patients according to International Study of Aplastic Anemia and Agranulocytosis and Camitta criteria. No patient had received any therapy when blood was sampled. The study deep-sequenced TCR repertoires of sorted CD4+ and CD8+ blood T cells from severe aplastic anemia patients and healthy subjects. Patients were enrolled under clinicaltrials.gov protocols 00001620, 01623167, 00001397, 00071045, 00081523 and 00961064 in the USA. Ficoll-Paque density gradient centrifugation was used to isolate peripheral blood mononuclear cells. CD4+ and CD8+ T cells were sorted by FACS or magnetic beads before DNA extraction.

The data were obtained in a study of CD8+CD57+ T cells in acquired aplastic anemia (dated by TCRdb to about 2018). A note on the overall study: On average, sorted CD4+ and CD8+ cells yielded 3.2 ug of extracted DNA, with a range of about 0.17 to 27.4 ug. A CD8+CD57+ expansion meant a frequency higher than the mean frequency seen in healthy subjects. The paper's findings and limits, for the study overall: Around 30 CD8+ CDR3 sequences were found in both patients and controls but appeared to be highly expressed in patients and within the immunodominant clones of the patients. Patients and healthy controls showed no significant difference in CD8+ Simpson's diversity (P=0.060).

Genomic DNA served as template for TCR beta VDJ combination and CDR3 sequence profiling. TCR repertoire sequencing was run on an Illumina HiSeq 2000. The source study handled its data this way. TRBV/TRBJ rearrangement plots, CDR3 size and DJ length profiles, and Simpson's diversity index were used to evaluate the repertoires. The most abundant DNA sequence in the deep sequencing data was defined as the immunodominant clone. CDR3 amino acid sequences were screened for sharing across subjects and were compared with published repertoires and the VDJdb database. TCRdb took the public reads, trimmed them with fastp at Q25, ran MiXCR for clone calling and kept in-frame beta chains. When rows share a CDR3 protein, they turn into one entry using the most common DNA and genes. TCRdb's processing, not the authors' own work, is the source of the V and J calls. This sample comprises around 130,000 distinct CDR3 sequences, approximately 61% of them detected only once. The ten top clones hold about 31% of the sample.

The sequencing input was sorted CD4+, CD8+, or CD8+CD57+ T cells (not recorded which) from PBMCs. Rearrangement joined TRBV15 to TRBJ2-5, with 11 bases in between that match TRBD2. This clonotype was sampled from a human donor with aplastic anemia. The nucleotide sequence is given as TGTGCCACCATGGCCCGACTAGCGGGACTCCAAGAGACCCAGTACTTC. It translates to CATMARLAGLQETQYF.